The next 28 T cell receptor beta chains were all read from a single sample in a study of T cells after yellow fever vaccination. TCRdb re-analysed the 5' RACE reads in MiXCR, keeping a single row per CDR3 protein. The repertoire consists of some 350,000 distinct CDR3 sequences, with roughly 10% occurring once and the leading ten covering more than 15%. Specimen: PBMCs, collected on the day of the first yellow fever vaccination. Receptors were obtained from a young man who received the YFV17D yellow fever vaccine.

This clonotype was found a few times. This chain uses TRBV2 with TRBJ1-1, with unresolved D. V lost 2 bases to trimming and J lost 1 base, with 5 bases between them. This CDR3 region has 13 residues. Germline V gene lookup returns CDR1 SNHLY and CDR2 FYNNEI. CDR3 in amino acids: CASSEPTNTEAFF. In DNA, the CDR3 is TGTGCCAGCAGTGAACCCACGAACACTGAAGCTTTCTTT.

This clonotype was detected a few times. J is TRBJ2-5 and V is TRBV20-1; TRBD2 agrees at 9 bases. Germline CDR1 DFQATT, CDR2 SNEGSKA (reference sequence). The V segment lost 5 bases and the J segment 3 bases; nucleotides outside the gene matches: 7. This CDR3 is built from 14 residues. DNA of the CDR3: TGCAGTGCTTTCCATAGCGGGAGAAAAGAGACCCAGTACTTC. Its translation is CSAFHSGRKETQYF.

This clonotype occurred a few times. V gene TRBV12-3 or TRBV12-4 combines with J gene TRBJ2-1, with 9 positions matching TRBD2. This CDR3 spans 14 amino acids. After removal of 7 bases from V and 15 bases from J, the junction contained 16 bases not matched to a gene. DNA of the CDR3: TGTGCCAGCAATCCGACTAGCGGATCCCCCGGCGGGTTCTTC. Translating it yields CASNPTSGSPGGFF.

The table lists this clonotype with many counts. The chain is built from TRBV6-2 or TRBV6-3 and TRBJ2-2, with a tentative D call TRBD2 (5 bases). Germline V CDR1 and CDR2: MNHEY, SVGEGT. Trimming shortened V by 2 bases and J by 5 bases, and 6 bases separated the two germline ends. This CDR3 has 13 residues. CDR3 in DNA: TGTGCCAGCAGTTACCGAGGGACCGGGGAGCTGTTTTTT. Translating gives CASSYRGTGELFF.

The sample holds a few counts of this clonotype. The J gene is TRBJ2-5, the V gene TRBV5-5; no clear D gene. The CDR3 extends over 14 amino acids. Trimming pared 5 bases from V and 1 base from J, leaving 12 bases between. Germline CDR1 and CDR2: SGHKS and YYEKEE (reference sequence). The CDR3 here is CASSLGWVQETQYF. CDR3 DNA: TGTGCCAGCAGTCTTGGGTGGGTCCAAGAGACCCAGTACTTC. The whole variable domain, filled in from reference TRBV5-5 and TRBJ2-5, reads DAGVTQSPTHLIKTRGQQVTLRCSPISGHKSVSWYQQVLGQGPQFIFQYYEKEERGRGNFPDRFSARQFPNYSSELNVNALLLGDSALYLCASSLGWVQETQYFGPGTRLLVL.

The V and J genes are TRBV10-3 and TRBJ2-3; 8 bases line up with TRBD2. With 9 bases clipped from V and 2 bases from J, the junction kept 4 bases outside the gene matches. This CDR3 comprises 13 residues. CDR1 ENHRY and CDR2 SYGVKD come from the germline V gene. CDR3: CAITTSDTDTQYF. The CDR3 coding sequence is TGTGCCATTACGACTAGCGACACAGATACGCAGTATTTT.

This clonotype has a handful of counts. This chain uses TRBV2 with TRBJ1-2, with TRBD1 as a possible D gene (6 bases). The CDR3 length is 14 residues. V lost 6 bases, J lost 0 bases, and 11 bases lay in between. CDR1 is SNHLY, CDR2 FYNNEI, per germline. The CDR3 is CASRQGLANYGYTF. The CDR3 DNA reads TGTGCCAGCAGACAGGGATTAGCTAACTATGGCTACACCTTC.

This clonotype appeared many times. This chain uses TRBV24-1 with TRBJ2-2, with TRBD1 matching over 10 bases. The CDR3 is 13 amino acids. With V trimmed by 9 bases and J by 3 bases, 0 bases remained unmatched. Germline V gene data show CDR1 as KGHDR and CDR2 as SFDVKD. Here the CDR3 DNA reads TGTGCCACCGGGACAGGGGACACCGGGGAGCTGTTTTTT. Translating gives CATGTGDTGELFF.

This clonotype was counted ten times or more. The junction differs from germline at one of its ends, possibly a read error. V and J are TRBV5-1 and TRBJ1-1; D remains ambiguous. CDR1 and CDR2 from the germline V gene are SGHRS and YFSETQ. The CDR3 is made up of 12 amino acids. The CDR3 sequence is CASSFGNTEAFF. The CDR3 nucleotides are TGTGCCAGCAGCTTCGGGAACACTGAAGCTTTCTTT. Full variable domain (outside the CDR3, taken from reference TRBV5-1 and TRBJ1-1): KAGVTQTPRYLIKTRGQQVTLSCSPISGHRSVSWYQQTPGQGLQFLFEYFSETQRNKGNFPGRFSGRQFSNSRSEMNVSTLELGDSALYLCASSFGNTEAFFGQGTRLTVV.

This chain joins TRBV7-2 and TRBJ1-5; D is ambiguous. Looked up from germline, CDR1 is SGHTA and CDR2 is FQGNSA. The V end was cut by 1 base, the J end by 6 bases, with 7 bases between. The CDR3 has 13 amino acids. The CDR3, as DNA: TGTGCCAGCAGCTTAGTATTAGCTCAGCCCCAGCATTTT. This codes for CASSLVLAQPQHF. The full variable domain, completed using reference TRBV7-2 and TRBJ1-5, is GAGVSQSPSNKVTEKGKDVELRCDPISGHTALYWYRQSLGQGLEFLIYFQGNSAPDKSGLPSDRFSAERTGGSVSTLTIQRTQQEDSAVYLCASSLVLAQPQHFGDGTRLSIL.

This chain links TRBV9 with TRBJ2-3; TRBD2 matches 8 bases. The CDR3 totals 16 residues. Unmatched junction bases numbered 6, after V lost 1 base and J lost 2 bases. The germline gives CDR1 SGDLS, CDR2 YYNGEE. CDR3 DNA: TGTGCCAGCAGCGTATTGGCTAGCGGGTACACAGATACGCAGTATTTT. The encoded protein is CASSVLASGYTDTQYF.

CDR3 nucleotide sequence: TGTGCCAGCAGCGTAGCTTGGGGGGGAGGCAATTCACCCCTCCACTTT. It is translated as CASSVAWGGGNSPLHF. The gene calls are TRBV9 and TRBJ1-6; D is perhaps TRBD1 (5 bases). This CDR3 comprises 16 residues. The ends were cut back, 0 bases at V and 7 bases at J, with 14 bases in the middle. Germline V gene sequence: CDR1 SGDLS, CDR2 YYNGEE.

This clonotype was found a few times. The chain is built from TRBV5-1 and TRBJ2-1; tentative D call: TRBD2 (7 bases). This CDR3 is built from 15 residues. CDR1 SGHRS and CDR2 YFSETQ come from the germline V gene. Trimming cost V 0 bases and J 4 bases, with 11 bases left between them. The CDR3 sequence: CASSLAAGAYNEQFF. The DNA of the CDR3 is TGCGCCAGCAGCTTGGCGGCGGGGGCGTACAATGAGCAGTTCTTC.

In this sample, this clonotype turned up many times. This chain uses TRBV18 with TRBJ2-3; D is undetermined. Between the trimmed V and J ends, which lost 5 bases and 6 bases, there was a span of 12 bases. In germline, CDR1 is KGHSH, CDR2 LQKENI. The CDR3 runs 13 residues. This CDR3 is CASSWKPEDTQYF. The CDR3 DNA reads TGTGCCAGCTCATGGAAGCCGGAGGATACGCAGTATTTT.

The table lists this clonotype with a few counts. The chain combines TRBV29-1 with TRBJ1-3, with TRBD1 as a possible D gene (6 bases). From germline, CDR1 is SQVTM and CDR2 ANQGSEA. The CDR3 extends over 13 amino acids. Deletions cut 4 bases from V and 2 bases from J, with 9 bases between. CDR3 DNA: TGCAGCGTTGCGGACAGAACTGGAAACACCATATATTTT. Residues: CSVADRTGNTIYF.

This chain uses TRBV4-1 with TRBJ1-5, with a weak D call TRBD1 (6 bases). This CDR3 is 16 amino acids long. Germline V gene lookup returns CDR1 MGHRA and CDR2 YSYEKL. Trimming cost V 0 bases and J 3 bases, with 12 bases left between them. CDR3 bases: TGCGCCAGCAGCCAAGAGGGGGGCGCCCTCAATCAGCCCCAGCATTTT. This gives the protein CASSQEGGALNQPQHF.

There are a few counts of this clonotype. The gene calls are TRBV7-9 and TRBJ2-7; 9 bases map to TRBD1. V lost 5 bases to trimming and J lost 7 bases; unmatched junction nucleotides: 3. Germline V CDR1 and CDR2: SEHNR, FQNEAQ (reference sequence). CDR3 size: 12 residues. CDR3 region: CASSDGTGEQYV. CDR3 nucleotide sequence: TGTGCCAGCAGCGATGGGACAGGGGAGCAGTACGTC.

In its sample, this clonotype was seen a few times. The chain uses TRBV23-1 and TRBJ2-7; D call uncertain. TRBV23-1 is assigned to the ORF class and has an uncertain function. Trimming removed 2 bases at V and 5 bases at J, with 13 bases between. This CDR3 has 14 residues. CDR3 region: CASSQSPRPDEQYF. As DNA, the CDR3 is TGCGCCAGCAGTCAAAGCCCCAGGCCCGACGAGCAGTACTTC.

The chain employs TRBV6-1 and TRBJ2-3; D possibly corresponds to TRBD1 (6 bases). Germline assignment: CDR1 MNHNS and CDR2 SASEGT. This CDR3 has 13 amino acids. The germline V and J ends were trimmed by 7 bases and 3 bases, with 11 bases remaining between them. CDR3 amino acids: CASKTGWTDTQYF. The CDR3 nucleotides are TGTGCCAGCAAAACAGGGTGGACAGATACGCAGTATTTT.

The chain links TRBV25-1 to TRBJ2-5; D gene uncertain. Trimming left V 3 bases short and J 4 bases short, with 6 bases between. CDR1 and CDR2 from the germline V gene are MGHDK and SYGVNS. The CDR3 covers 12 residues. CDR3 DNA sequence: TGTGCCAGCAGTGAGGTGCCAGAGACCCAGTACTTC. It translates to CASSEVPETQYF.

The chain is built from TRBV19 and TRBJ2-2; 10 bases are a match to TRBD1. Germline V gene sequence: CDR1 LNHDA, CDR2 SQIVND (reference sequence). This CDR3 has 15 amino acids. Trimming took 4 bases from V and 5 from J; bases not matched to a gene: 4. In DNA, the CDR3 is TGTGCCAGTAGTACCGGGACAGGGGAGACCGGGGAGCTGTTTTTT. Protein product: CASSTGTGETGELFF.

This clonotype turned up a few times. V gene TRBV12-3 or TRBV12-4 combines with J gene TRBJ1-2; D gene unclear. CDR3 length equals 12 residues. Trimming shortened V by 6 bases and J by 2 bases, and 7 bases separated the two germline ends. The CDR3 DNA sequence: TGTGCCAGCAGCGCTTCCAACTATGGCTACACCTTC. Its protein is CASSASNYGYTF.

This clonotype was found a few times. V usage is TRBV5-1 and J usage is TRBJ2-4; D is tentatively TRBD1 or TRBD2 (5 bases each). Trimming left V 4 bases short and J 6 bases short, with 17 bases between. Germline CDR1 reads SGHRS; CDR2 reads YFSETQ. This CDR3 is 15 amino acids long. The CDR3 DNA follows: TGCGCCAGCAGCACCTCCGGGACGCTAGGAAACATTCAGTACTTC. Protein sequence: CASSTSGTLGNIQYF.

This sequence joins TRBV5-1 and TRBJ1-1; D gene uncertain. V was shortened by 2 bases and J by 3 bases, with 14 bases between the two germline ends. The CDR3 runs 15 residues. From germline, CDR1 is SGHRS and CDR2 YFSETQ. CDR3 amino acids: CASSLRTGPYTEAFF. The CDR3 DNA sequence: TGCGCCAGCAGCTTACGGACCGGGCCTTACACTGAAGCTTTCTTT.

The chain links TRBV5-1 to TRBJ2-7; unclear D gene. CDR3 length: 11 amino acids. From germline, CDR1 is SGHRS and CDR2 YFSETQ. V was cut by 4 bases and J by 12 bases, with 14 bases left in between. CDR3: CASSTDPDTYV. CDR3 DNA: TGCGCCAGCAGCACGGACCCCGACACGTACGTC.

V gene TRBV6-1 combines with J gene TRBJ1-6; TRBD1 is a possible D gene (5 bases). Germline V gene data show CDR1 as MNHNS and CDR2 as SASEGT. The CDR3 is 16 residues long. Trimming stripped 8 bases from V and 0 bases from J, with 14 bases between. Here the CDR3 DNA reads TGTGCCAGCCATCGGGGGTGGCCCTCCTATAATTCACCCCTCCACTTT. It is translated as CASHRGWPSYNSPLHF.

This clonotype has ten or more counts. This chain's CDR3 is CASSLEAGAYYGYTF. In DNA form, the CDR3 reads TGCGCCAGCAGCTTGGAGGCAGGAGCTTACTATGGCTACACCTTC. The rearrangement links TRBV5-1 to TRBJ1-2; no firm D call. V dropped 0 bases and J dropped 3 bases, with 12 bases sitting between them. The CDR3 length is 15 residues. From germline, CDR1 is SGHRS and CDR2 YFSETQ.

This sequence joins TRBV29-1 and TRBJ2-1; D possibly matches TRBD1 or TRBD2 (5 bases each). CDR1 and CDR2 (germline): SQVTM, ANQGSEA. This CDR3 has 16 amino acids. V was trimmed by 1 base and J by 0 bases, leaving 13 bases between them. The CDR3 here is CSVEGTGAGSYNEQFF. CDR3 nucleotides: TGCAGCGTTGAAGGGACCGGGGCTGGCTCCTACAATGAGCAGTTCTTC.